The 26 T cell receptor beta chains presented below share a single source sample, sequenced in a study of monozygotic twins with inflammatory bowel disease. TCRdb derives one entry per CDR3 protein from the 5' RACE reads, leaving out DNA. The sample holds 210,000 or so distinct CDR3 sequences. The specimen was blood. These receptors were obtained from a human donor with ulcerative colitis or Crohn's disease, or a healthy co-twin of an affected twin (not recorded which).

The J gene is TRBJ2-3, the V gene TRBV20-1; there is no DNA to check the TCRdb D call of TRBD1. The CDR3 contains 15 residues. CDR1 is DFQATT, CDR2 SNEGSKA, per germline (reference sequence). This CDR3 is CSAREPRGNSDTQYF.

The chain uses TRBV30 and TRBJ2-3; TCRdb gives TRBD1 as the D gene, but with no DNA this cannot be confirmed. The length of the CDR3 is 14 residues. CDR1 is GTSNPN and CDR2 is SVGIG in the germline V gene (reference sequence). The CDR3 region is CAWRGGGLTDTQYF.

V and J are TRBV5-1 and TRBJ2-1. Germline V lookup: CDR1 SGHRS, CDR2 YFSETQ. CDR3 length: 14 residues. CDR3 residues: CASARTLSYNEQFF.

The chain recombines TRBV7-2 with TRBJ2-7. Germline values: CDR1 SGHTA, CDR2 FQGNSA. The CDR3 contains 12 residues. CDR3 sequence: CASSLSSYEQYF.

The rearrangement uses TRBV29-1 and TRBJ2-6; TCRdb's D call, TRBD1, is unchecked because there is no DNA. This CDR3 comprises 15 residues. CDR1 is SQVTM and CDR2 is ANQGSEA in the germline V gene. The CDR3: CSTGGESPGANVLTF.

The chain uses TRBV18 and TRBJ2-7; TCRdb lists TRBD1, though no DNA is available to test this call. CDR1 is KGHSH and CDR2 is LQKENI in the germline V gene. The CDR3 is made up of 13 amino acids. This CDR3 reads CASSSTDYYEQYF.

J is TRBJ1-1 and V is TRBV5-1; the D call of TRBD1 rests on TCRdb alone, since no DNA is present to check it. The CDR3 spans 13 residues. The germline V gene has CDR1 SGHRS and CDR2 YFSETQ. The CDR3 loop is CASSFGTGTEAFF. Complete variable domain (other parts from reference TRBV5-1 and TRBJ1-1): KAGVTQTPRYLIKTRGQQVTLSCSPISGHRSVSWYQQTPGQGLQFLFEYFSETQRNKGNFPGRFSGRQFSNSRSEMNVSTLELGDSALYLCASSFGTGTEAFFGQGTRLTVV.

The genes are TRBV5-1 and TRBJ1-2; TCRdb returns TRBD1, unconfirmable since there is no DNA. Germline lookup yields CDR1 SGHRS and CDR2 YFSETQ. This CDR3 has 15 amino acids. The chain's CDR3 is CASSPRQGSNYGYTF.

The CDR3 is CSASLGGRDQPQHF. The chain combines TRBV20-1 with TRBJ1-5. Germline-derived CDR1 and CDR2 are DFQATT and SNEGSKA (reference sequence). This CDR3 contains 14 residues.

The chain joins TRBV5-5 to TRBJ1-3. Germline V CDR1 and CDR2: SGHKS, YYEKEE (reference sequence). This CDR3 spans 13 amino acids. This chain's CDR3 is CASSDNSGNTIYF. The full variable domain, in which reference TRBV5-5 and TRBJ1-3 provide the parts outside the CDR3, is DAGVTQSPTHLIKTRGQQVTLRCSPISGHKSVSWYQQVLGQGPQFIFQYYEKEERGRGNFPDRFSARQFPNYSSELNVNALLLGDSALYLCASSDNSGNTIYFGEGSWLTVV.

The rearrangement uses TRBV20-1 and TRBJ2-3; TCRdb reports TRBD2, a call that lacks DNA to check it against. The V gene's germline CDR1 is DFQATT and CDR2 SNEGSKA (reference sequence). This CDR3 has 16 residues. CDR3 in amino acids: CSARDQSGGGTDTQYF.

The chain joins TRBV10-3 to TRBJ2-1. This CDR3 is 16 amino acids long. Germline V gene data show CDR1 as ENHRY and CDR2 as SYGVKD. The CDR3 spells CAITGFSGSSYNEQFF.

The chain has TRBV20-1 and TRBJ1-6; the TCRdb D gene call, TRBD1, has no DNA to confirm it. CDR1 DFQATT and CDR2 SNEGSKA come from the germline V gene (reference sequence). This CDR3 region has 16 residues. CDR3 amino acids: CSARDVGAAGGSPLHF.

The rearrangement joins TRBV7-9 to TRBJ1-4. The CDR3 contains 16 residues. CDR1 is SEHNR, CDR2 FQNEAQ, per germline (reference sequence). Here the CDR3 reads CASSLTVFGANEKLFF.

This CDR3 reads CASSFGVNNEQFF. The chain carries TRBV12-3 or TRBV12-4 and TRBJ2-1. CDR3 length: 13 residues.

The chain has TRBV7-6 and TRBJ2-2. Per the germline V gene, CDR1 is SGHVS and CDR2 is FNYEAQ. The CDR3 runs to 14 residues. Here the CDR3 reads CASSLFQTTGELFF. Filled out from reference TRBV7-6 and TRBJ2-2, the complete variable domain reads GAGVSQSPRYKVTKRGQDVALRCDPISGHVSLYWYRQALGQGPEFLTYFNYEAQQDKSGLPNDRFSAERPEGSISTLTIQRTEQRDSAMYRCASSLFQTTGELFFGEGSRLTVL.

CDR3 in amino acids: CASSIDRDTEAFF. V is TRBV7-9 and J is TRBJ1-1; the D gene TCRdb calls, TRBD1, cannot be checked with no DNA. The CDR3 sequence is 13 residues long. In germline, CDR1 is SEHNR, CDR2 FQNEAQ (reference sequence).

The V and J genes are TRBV19 and TRBJ2-5; TCRdb names TRBD1, which stays unverified in the absence of DNA. This CDR3 region has 13 residues. Germline assignment: CDR1 LNHDA and CDR2 SQIVND (reference sequence). CDR3 sequence reads: CASSWAGAETQYF.

The chain joins TRBV7-8 to TRBJ2-1; TCRdb's assignment of TRBD2 cannot be checked, as there is no DNA. The CDR3 sequence is 16 residues long. Germline V CDR1 and CDR2: SGHVS, FQNEAQ. The CDR3 sequence: CASSFPGTSGSNEQFF.

This chain uses TRBV11-2 with TRBJ2-1. This CDR3 region has 15 residues. Germline V gene data show CDR1 as SGHAT and CDR2 as FQNNGV. CDR3 region: CASSLGGGLYNEQFF.

The rearrangement uses TRBV28 and TRBJ2-7; without DNA, the TCRdb call of TRBD2 cannot be checked. This CDR3 comprises 15 residues. Germline-derived CDR1 and CDR2 are MDHEN and SYDVKM. The CDR3 loop reads CASSLGLAEYGEQYF.

J is TRBJ1-6 and V is TRBV5-1; as DNA is missing, the TRBD1 call by TCRdb cannot be tested. Germline loops: CDR1 SGHRS, CDR2 YFSETQ. CDR3 size: 14 residues. CDR3 loop: CASSSMQGDSPLHF.

V and J are TRBV6-5 and TRBJ1-4; with no DNA, the TCRdb D assignment of TRBD1 cannot be verified. The CDR3 contains 12 residues. CDR1 and CDR2 (germline): MNHEY, SVGAGI. The CDR3 sequence: CASGNRAEKLFF.

This chain connects TRBV12-3 or TRBV12-4 to TRBJ1-2; the D call of TRBD1 rests on TCRdb alone, since no DNA is present to check it. The CDR3 is 13 residues long. The CDR3 is CASSLAIGASYTF.

The J gene is TRBJ1-4, the V gene TRBV3-1; TCRdb gives TRBD1 as the D gene, but with no DNA this cannot be confirmed. CDR1 is LGHDT, CDR2 YNNKEL, per germline (reference sequence). The CDR3 contains 15 residues. CDR3 protein: CASSQQGNTNEKLFF.

This sequence joins TRBV25-1 and TRBJ2-7; absent DNA, TCRdb's TRBD1 call cannot be checked. CDR1 MGHDK and CDR2 SYGVNS come from the germline V gene. This CDR3 region has 13 residues. CDR3 protein: CASSNSRGNEQYF.